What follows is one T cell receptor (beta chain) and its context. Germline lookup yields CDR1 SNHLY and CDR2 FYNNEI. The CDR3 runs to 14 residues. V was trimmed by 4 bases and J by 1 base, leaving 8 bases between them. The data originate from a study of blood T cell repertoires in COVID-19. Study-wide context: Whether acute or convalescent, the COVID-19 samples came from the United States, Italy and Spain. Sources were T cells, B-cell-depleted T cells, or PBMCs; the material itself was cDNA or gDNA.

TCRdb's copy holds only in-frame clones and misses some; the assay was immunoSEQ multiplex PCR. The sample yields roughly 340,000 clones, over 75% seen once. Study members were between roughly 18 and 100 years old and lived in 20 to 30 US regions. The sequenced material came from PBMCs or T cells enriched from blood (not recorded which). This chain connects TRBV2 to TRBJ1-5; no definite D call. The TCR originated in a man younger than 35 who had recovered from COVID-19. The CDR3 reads CASSAFLSNQPQHF. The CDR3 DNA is TGTGCCAGCAGTGCTTTTTTAAGCAATCAGCCCCAGCATTTT.